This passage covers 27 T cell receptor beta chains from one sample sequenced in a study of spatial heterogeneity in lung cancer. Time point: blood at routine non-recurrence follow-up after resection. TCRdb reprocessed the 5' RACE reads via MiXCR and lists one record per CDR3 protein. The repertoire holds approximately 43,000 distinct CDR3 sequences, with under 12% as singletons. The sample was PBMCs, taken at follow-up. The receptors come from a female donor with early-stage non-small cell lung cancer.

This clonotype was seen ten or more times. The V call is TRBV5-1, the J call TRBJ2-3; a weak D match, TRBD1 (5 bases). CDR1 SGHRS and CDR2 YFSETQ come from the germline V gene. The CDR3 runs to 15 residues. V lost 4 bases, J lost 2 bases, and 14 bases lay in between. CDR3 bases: TGCGCCAGCAGCAACTCAGGGTCACCCACAGATACGCAGTATTTT. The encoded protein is CASSNSGSPTDTQYF.

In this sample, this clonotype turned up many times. The CDR3 protein is CASSRRGRLNTEAFF. DNA of the CDR3: TGTGCCAGCAGTCGCCGGGGACGGCTGAACACTGAAGCTTTCTTT. The chain carries TRBV28 and TRBJ1-1; D might be TRBD1 (5 bases). V lost 5 bases and J lost 0, with 13 bases in between. The germline gives CDR1 MDHEN, CDR2 SYDVKM. CDR3 length equals 15 residues.

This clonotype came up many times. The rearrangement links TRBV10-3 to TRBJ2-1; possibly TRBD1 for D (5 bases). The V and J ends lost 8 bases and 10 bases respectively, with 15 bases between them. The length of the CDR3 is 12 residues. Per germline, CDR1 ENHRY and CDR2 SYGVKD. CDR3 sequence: CAISYSRTEQFF. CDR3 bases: TGTGCCATCTCCTATTCCCGGACAGAGCAGTTCTTC.

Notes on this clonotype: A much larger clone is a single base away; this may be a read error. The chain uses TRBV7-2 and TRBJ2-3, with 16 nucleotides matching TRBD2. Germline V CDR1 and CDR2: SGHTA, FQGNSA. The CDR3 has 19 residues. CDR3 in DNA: TGTGCCGGCAGCGACGCCGGGACTAGCGGGGGGGCCCTCCCAGATACGCAGTATTTT. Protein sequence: CAGSDAGTSGGALPDTQYF. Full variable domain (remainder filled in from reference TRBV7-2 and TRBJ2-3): GAGVSQSPSNKVTEKGKDVELRCDPISGHTALYWYRQSLGQGLEFLIYFQGNSAPDKSGLPSDRFSAERTGGSVSTLTIQRTQQEDSAVYLCAGSDAGTSGGALPDTQYFGPGTRLTVL.

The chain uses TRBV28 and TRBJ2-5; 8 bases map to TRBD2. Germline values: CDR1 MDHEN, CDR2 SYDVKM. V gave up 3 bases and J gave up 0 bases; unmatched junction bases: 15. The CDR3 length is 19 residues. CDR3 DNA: TGTGCCAGCAGTTTCGCCCCAGCCGCCGCACTAGCGGACCAAGAGACCCAGTACTTC. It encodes CASSFAPAAALADQETQYF.

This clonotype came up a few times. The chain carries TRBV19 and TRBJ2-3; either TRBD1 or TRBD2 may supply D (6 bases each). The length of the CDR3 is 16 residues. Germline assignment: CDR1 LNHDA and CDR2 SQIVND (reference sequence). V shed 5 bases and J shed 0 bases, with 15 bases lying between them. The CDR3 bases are TGTGCCAGTAGTCTTTCGGCGGGGACAAGCACAGATACGCAGTATTTT. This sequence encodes CASSLSAGTSTDTQYF. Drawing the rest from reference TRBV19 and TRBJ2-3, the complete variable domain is DGGITQSPKYLFRKEGQNVTLSCEQNLNHDAMYWYRQDPGQGLRLIYYSQIVNDFQKGDIAEGYSVSREKKESFPLTVTSAQKNPTAFYLCASSLSAGTSTDTQYFGPGTRLTVL.

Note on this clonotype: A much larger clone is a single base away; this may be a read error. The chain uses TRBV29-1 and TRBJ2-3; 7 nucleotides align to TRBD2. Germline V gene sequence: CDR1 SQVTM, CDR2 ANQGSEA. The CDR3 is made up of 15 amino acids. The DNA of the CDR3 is TGCAGCGTTGATTGGCTAGCGGTTCCCACAGATACGCGGTATTTT. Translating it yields CSVDWLAVPTDTRYF.

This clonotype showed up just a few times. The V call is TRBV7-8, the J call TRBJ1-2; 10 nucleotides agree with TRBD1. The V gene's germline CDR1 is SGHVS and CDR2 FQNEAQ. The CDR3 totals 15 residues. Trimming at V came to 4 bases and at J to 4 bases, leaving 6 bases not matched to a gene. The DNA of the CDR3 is TGTGCCAGCAGCTCGACAGGGGGCTCCCTCTATGGCTACACCTTC. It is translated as CASSSTGGSLYGYTF.

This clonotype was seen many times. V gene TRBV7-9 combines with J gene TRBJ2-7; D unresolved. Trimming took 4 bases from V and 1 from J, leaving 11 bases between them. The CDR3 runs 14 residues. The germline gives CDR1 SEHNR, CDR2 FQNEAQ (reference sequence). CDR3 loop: CASSSSLTSYEQYF. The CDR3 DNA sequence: TGTGCCAGCAGCTCATCCCTGACATCCTACGAGCAGTACTTC.

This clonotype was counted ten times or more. In nucleotides, the CDR3 is TGTGCCAGCAGTCCCGGGACAGGGCTCTACGAGCAGTACTTC. This translates into CASSPGTGLYEQYF. The chain employs TRBV12-3 or TRBV12-4 and TRBJ2-7, with 9 bases aligning to TRBD1. The CDR3 totals 14 residues. The V and J ends lost 5 bases and 3 bases, in that order; junction bases with no gene match: 5.

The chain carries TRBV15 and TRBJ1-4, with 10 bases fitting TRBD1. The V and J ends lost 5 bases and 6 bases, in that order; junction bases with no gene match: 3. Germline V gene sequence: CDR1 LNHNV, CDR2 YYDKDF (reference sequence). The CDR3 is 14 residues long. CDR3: CATSPGTGDEKLFF. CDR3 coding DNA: TGTGCCACCAGCCCCGGGACAGGGGATGAAAAACTGTTTTTT.

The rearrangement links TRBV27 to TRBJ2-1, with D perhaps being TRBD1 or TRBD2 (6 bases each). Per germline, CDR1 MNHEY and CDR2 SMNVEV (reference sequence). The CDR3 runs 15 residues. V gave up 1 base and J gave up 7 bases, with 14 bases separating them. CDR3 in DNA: TGTGCCAGCAGTTTATACAGGGAGGTGATGAATGAGCAGTTCTTC. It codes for CASSLYREVMNEQFF.

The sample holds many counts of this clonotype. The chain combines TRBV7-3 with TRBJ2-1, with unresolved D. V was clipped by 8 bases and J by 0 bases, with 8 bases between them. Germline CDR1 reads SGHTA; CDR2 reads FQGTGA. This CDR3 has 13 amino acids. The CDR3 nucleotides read TGTGCCAGCGGTCTTAACTCCTACAATGAGCAGTTCTTC. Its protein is CASGLNSYNEQFF. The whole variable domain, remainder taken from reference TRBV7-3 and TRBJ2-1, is GAGVSQTPSNKVTEKGKYVELRCDPISGHTALYWYRQSLGQGPEFLIYFQGTGAADDSGLPNDRFFAVRPEGSVSTLKIQRTERGDSAVYLCASGLNSYNEQFFGPGTRLTVL.

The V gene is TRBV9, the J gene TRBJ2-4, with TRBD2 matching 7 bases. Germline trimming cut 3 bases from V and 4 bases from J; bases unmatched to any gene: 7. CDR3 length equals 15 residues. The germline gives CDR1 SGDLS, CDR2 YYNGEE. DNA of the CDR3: TGTGCCAGCAGCGCTGAGGCGGGGGTAAAAAACATTCAGTACTTC. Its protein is CASSAEAGVKNIQYF.

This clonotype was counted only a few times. CDR3 protein: CASSFQDHSPLHF. DNA of the CDR3: TGTGCCAGCAGTTTCCAGGACCATTCACCCCTCCACTTT. This chain connects TRBV6-2 or TRBV6-3 to TRBJ1-6; no clear D. This CDR3 has 13 residues. The germline gives CDR1 MNHEY, CDR2 SVGEGT. Between the trimmed V and J ends, which lost 4 bases and 8 bases, there was a span of 9 bases.

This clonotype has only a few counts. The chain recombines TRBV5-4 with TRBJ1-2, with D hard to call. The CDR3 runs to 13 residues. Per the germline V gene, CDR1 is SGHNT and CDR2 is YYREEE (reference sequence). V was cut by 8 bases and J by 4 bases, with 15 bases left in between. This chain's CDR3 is CASSDLSSYGYTF. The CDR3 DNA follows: TGTGCCAGTTCAGACTTGTCTTCCTATGGCTACACCTTC. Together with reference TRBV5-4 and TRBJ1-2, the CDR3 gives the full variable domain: ETGVTQSPTHLIKTRGQQVTLRCSSQSGHNTVSWYQQALGQGPQFIFQYYREEENGRGNFPPRFSGLQFPNYSSELNVNALELDDSALYLCASSDLSSYGYTFGSGTRLTVV.

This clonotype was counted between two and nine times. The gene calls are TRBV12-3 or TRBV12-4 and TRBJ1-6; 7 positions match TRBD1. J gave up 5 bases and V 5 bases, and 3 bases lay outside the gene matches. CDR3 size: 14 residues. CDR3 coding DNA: TGTGCCAGCAGTCGGACAGGTGATAATTCACCCCTCCACTTT. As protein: CASSRTGDNSPLHF.

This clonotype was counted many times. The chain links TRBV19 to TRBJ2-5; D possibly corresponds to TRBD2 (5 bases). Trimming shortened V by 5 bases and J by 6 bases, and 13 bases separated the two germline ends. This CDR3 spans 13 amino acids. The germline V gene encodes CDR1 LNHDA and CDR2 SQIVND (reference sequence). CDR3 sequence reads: CASSPLTGKTQYF. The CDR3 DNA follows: TGTGCCAGTAGTCCCCTCACCGGGAAGACCCAGTACTTC.

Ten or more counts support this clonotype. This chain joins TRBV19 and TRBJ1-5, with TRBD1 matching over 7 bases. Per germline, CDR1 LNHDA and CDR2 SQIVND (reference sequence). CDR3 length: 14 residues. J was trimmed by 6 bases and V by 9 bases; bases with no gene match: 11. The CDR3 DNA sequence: TGTGCCAGCCGACAGGGACAGACGATTCAGCCCCAGCATTTT. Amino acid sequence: CASRQGQTIQPQHF.

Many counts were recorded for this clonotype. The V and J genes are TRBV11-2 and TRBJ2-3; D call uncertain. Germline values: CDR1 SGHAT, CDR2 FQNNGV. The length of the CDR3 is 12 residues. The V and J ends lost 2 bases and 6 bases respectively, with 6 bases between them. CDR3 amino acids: CASSLLDDTQYF. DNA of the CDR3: TGTGCCAGCAGCTTATTGGACGATACGCAGTATTTT.

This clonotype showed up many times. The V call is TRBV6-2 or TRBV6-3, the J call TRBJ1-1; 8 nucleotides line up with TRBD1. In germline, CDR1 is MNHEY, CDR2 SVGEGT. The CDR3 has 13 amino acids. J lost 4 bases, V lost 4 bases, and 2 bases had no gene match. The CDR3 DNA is TGTGCCAGCAGTTGGACAGGGCCCACTGAAGCTTTCTTT. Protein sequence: CASSWTGPTEAFF.

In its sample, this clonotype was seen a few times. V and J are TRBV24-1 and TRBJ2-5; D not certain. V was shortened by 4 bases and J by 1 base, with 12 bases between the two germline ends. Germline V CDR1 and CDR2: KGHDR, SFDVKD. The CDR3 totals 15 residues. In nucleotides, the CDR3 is TGTGCCACCAGTGACACGCGGCCAGGCCAAGAGACCCAGTACTTC. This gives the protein CATSDTRPGQETQYF.

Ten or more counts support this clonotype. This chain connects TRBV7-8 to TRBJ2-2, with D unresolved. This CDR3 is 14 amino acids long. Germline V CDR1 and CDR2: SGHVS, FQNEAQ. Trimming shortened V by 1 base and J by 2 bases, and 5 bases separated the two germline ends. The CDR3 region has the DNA TGTGCCAGCAGCTTAGGCGGCAACACCGGGGAGCTGTTTTTT. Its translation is CASSLGGNTGELFF.

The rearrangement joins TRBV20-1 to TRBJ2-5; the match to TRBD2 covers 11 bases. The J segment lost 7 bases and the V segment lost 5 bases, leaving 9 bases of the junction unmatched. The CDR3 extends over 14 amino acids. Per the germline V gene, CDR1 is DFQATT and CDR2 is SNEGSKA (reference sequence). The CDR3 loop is CSASRTSGPGTQYF. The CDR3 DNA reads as TGCAGTGCTTCCCGGACTAGCGGGCCGGGGACCCAGTACTTC.

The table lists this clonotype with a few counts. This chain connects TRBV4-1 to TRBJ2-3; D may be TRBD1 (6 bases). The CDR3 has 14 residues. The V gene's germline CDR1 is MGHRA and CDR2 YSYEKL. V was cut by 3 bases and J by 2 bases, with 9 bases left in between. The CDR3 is CASSHGQNTDTQYF. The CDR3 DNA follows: TGCGCCAGCAGCCACGGACAGAACACAGATACGCAGTATTTT.

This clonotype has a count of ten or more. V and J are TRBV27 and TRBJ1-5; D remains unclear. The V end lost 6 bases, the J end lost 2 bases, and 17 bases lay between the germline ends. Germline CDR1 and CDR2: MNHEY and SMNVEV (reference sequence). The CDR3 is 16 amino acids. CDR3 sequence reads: CASSPVFASGNQPQHF. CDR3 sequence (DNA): TGTGCCAGCAGCCCGGTTTTTGCATCGGGCAATCAGCCCCAGCATTTT.

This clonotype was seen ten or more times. The DNA of the CDR3 is TGTGCCAGCAGGAGAGGGGACGGGCACACTGAAGCTTTCTTT. Residues: CASRRGDGHTEAFF. V is TRBV7-9 and J is TRBJ1-1, with a weak D call TRBD1 (5 bases). The CDR3 contains 14 residues. Germline V lookup: CDR1 SEHNR, CDR2 FQNEAQ (reference sequence). Between the trimmed V and J ends, which lost 6 bases and 3 bases, there was a span of 14 bases. Supplemented by reference TRBV7-9 and TRBJ1-1, the full variable domain reads DTGVSQNPRHKITKRGQNVTFRCDPISEHNRLYWYRQTLGQGPEFLTYFQNEAQLEKSRLLSDRFSAERPKGSFSTLEIQRTEQGDSAMYLCASRRGDGHTEAFFGQGTRLTVV.